These 11 T cell receptor beta chains originate from one sample sequenced in a study of shared clonotypes between healthy human individuals. Sequenced by immunoSEQ multiplex PCR; TCRdb stores in-frame clones only, minus some. Here the sample spans approximately 1,500,000 clones, 96% being singletons. The sample consisted of naive CD4+ T cells sorted from blood. This sample's subset: CD45RA+ positively selected. These receptors originate from a man aged 25 to 40 in good health.

This chain links TRBV14 with TRBJ1-1; the match to TRBD1 covers 9 bases. The V gene's germline CDR1 is SGHDN and CDR2 FVKESK. Germline trimming cut 8 bases from V and 0 bases from J; bases unmatched to any gene: 1. The CDR3 has 13 residues. The CDR3 DNA is TGTGCCAGCGGACAGGGGATGAACACTGAAGCTTTCTTT. This codes for CASGQGMNTEAFF. The whole variable domain, filled in from reference TRBV14 and TRBJ1-1, reads EAGVTQFPSHSVIEKGQTVTLRCDPISGHDNLYWYRRVMGKEIKFLLHFVKESKQDESGMPNNRFLAERTGGTYSTLKVQPAELEDSGVYFCASGQGMNTEAFFGQGTRLTVV.

The chain has TRBV25-1 and TRBJ2-5, with D possibly matching TRBD2 (6 bases). CDR3 length: 16 residues. Trimming shortened V by 4 bases and J by 5 bases, and 20 bases separated the two germline ends. Germline values: CDR1 MGHDK, CDR2 SYGVNS. In DNA form, the CDR3 reads TGTGCCAGCAGTGCGCAAGACCGGGACTTCAGGGAGACCCAGTACTTC. Its protein is CASSAQDRDFRETQYF.

V usage is TRBV7-2 and J usage is TRBJ1-3; D unresolved. V was trimmed by 5 bases and J by 0 bases, leaving 8 bases between them. Germline V gene sequence: CDR1 SGHTA, CDR2 FQGNSA. There are 14 residues in the CDR3. The CDR3 reads CASSGRSSGNTIYF. The CDR3 DNA reads TGTGCCAGCAGCGGACGGAGCTCTGGAAACACCATATATTTT.

The J gene is TRBJ1-4, the V gene TRBV5-4; D is unclear. V dropped 9 bases and J dropped 7 bases, with 16 bases sitting between them. Germline V gene data show CDR1 as SGHNT and CDR2 as YYREEE (reference sequence). The CDR3 spans 13 residues. CDR3 sequence (DNA): TGTGCCACCCATCCTCTAAGAAGTGAAAAACTGTTTTTT. It codes for CATHPLRSEKLFF.

The V gene is TRBV4-3, the J gene TRBJ2-5; the D gene is possibly TRBD2 (6 bases). Looked up from germline, CDR1 is LGHNA and CDR2 is YSLEER. The CDR3 totals 16 residues. V lost 1 base and J lost 5, with 17 bases in between. CDR3 protein: CASSQVRADGSETQYF. CDR3 nucleotides: TGCGCCAGCAGCCAAGTCCGGGCTGACGGGAGCGAGACCCAGTACTTC.

J is TRBJ2-1 and V is TRBV11-2; the D gene is possibly TRBD2 (6 bases). Germline V lookup: CDR1 SGHAT, CDR2 FQNNGV. CDR3 size: 12 residues. Trimming cost V 5 bases and J 8 bases, with 10 bases left between them. CDR3 in amino acids: CASSPWRDEQFF. In nucleotides, the CDR3 is TGTGCCAGCAGCCCCTGGAGGGATGAGCAGTTCTTC.

CDR3 sequence (DNA): TGTGCCAGCAGTGACCCGCCCCCAGGGGACCCCTACGAGCAGTACTTC. Its translation: CASSDPPPGDPYEQYF. The gene calls are TRBV2 and TRBJ2-7, with TRBD1 as a possible D gene (6 bases). Germline values: CDR1 SNHLY, CDR2 FYNNEI. This CDR3 contains 16 residues. Trimming stripped 3 bases from V and 2 bases from J, with 17 bases between.

This sequence joins TRBV18 and TRBJ2-5; D call uncertain. The germline V gene has CDR1 KGHSH and CDR2 LQKENI. Trimming stripped 2 bases from V and 2 bases from J, with 9 bases between. The CDR3 contains 14 residues. CDR3 DNA sequence: TGTGCCAGCTCACCAAATGTAGGGCAAGAGACCCAGTACTTC. Translated: CASSPNVGQETQYF.

This chain links TRBV13 with TRBJ2-3; D might be TRBD1 or TRBD2, each matching 5 bases. There are 18 residues in the CDR3. Trimming cost V 5 bases and J 0 bases, with 21 bases left between them. In germline, CDR1 is PRHDT, CDR2 FYEKMQ (reference sequence). In DNA form, the CDR3 reads TGTGCCAGCAGCCCTCGGATAGGGACGGTACTGAGCACAGATACGCAGTATTTT. It yields the protein CASSPRIGTVLSTDTQYF.

This clone was seen a single time. V and J are TRBV18 and TRBJ1-4; no reliable D call. Germline CDR1 KGHSH, CDR2 LQKENI. The V end was cut by 3 bases, the J end by 4 bases, with 18 bases between. This CDR3 region has 17 residues. Here the CDR3 reads CASSPNFWQRGNEKLFF. The CDR3 DNA follows: TGTGCCAGCTCACCCAATTTTTGGCAGCGAGGTAATGAAAAACTGTTTTTT.

The CDR3 DNA sequence: TGTGCCAGCAGTTTATTTTCTAGGGGTCTACGCAGCTATGGCTACACCTTC. Its translation: CASSLFSRGLRSYGYTF. The J gene is TRBJ1-2, the V gene TRBV28; D possibly corresponds to TRBD1 (5 bases). Per germline, CDR1 MDHEN and CDR2 SYDVKM. The CDR3 is 17 amino acids. Trimming left V 1 base short and J 4 bases short, with 19 bases between.